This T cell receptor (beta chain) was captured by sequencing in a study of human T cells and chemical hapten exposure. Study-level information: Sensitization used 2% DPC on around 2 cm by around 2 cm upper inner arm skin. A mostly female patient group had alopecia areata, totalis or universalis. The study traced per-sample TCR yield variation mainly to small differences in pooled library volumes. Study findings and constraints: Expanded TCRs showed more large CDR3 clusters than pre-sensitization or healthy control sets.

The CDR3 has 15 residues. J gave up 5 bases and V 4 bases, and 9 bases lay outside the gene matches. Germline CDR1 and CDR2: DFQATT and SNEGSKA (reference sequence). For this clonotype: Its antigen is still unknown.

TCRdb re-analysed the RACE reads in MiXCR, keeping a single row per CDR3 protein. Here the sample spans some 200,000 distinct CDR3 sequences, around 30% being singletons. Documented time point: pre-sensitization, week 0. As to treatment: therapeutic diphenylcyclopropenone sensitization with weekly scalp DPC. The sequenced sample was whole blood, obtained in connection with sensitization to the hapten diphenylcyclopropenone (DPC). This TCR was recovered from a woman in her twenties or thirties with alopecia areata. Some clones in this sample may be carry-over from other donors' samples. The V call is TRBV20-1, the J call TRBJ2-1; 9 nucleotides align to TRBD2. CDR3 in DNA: TGCAGTGCTATACCGGGACTAGCAGCCGACAATGAGCAGTTCTTC. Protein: CSAIPGLAADNEQFF.